This is a list of T cell receptor beta chains from one sample in a study of beta chain features in type 1 diabetes. Sequencing was performed with immunoSEQ multiplex PCR; in TCRdb, only in-frame clones are kept and a portion is missing. The sample shows roughly 730,000 clones, roughly 13% of them seen only once. Sequenced input: naive CD4+ T cells from blood. These receptors all stem from a man aged 18-30 years with type 1 diabetes. CDR3s include the opening cysteine and the closing phenylalanine or tryptophan. D genes are given only for firm matches. The size entry is marked missing in some rows and otherwise reads once, few, many or a size class.

size,D,V,J,CDR3,DNA
few,.,TRBV19,TRBJ1-3,CATGGGNTIYF,TGTGCCACCGGTGGGGGAAACACCATATATTTT
few,.,TRBV21-1,TRBJ2-3,CASRVAGGPSGTDTQYF,TGTGCCAGCAGAGTAGCGGGGGGGCCTAGTGGCACAGATACGCAGTATTTT
few,.,TRBV30,TRBJ2-7,CAWSALRGQYF,TGTGCCTGGTCAGCCTTACGAGGGCAGTACTTC
.,.,TRBV19,TRBJ2-2,CASSMSRVNTGELFF,TGTGCCAGTAGTATGAGCAGGGTGAACACCGGGGAGCTGTTTTTT
.,TRBD1,TRBV7-6,TRBJ2-1,CASSSGQHNEQFF,TGTGCCAGCAGCTCGGGACAGCACAATGAGCAGTTCTTC
.,TRBD2,TRBV6-1,TRBJ2-3,CASSTGGGTDTQYF,TGTGCCAGCAGTACGGGGGGAGGGACAGATACGCAGTATTTT
.,.,TRBV6-1,TRBJ1-6,CASSGYRAADNSPLHF,TGTGCCAGCAGTGGATACCGCGCGGCCGATAATTCACCCCTCCACTTT
.,.,TRBV5-1,TRBJ2-3,CASSLVRQRANTDTQYF,TGCGCCAGCAGCCTGGTCCGCCAGCGGGCAAACACAGATACGCAGTATTTT
few,.,TRBV5-4,TRBJ2-2,CASSSQIGFGELFF,TGTGCCAGCAGCTCTCAAATTGGATTCGGGGAGCTGTTTTTT
.,TRBD1,TRBV9,TRBJ1-3,CASRPDRANSGNTIYF,TGTGCCAGCAGGCCGGACAGGGCCAACTCTGGAAACACCATATATTTT
.,.,TRBV27,TRBJ1-5,CASSFYSNQPQHF,TGTGCCAGCAGTTTCTATAGCAATCAGCCCCAGCATTTT
.,.,TRBV30,TRBJ2-2,CAWSVGGVLFF,TGTGCCTGGAGTGTCGGAGGAGTGCTGTTTTTT
few,TRBD1,TRBV9,TRBJ2-7,CASSVDPGQDSYEQYF,TGTGCCAGCAGCGTAGACCCCGGACAGGACTCCTACGAGCAGTACTTC
few,.,TRBV25-1,TRBJ1-5,CASSDAGNQPQHF,TGTGCCAGCAGTGATGCCGGAAATCAGCCCCAGCATTTT
few,.,TRBV11-1,TRBJ1-2,CASSPGVDYGYTF,TGTGCCAGCAGCCCAGGGGTCGACTATGGCTACACCTTC
few,.,TRBV4-1,TRBJ1-1,CASSRGENTEAFF,TGCGCCAGCAGTAGGGGGGAGAACACTGAAGCTTTCTTT
few,.,TRBV7-9,TRBJ1-5,CASSLATLETIAF,TGTGCCAGCAGCTTAGCAACCCTAGAGACAATCGCTTTT
few,TRBD1,TRBV29-1,TRBJ2-7,CSVGGPDRHSNYEQYF,TGCAGCGTTGGAGGTCCGGACAGGCACTCTAACTACGAGCAGTACTTC
few,.,TRBV7-6,TRBJ2-1,CASSLGDIDEQFF,TGTGCCAGCAGCTTAGGGGACATAGATGAGCAGTTCTTC
few,.,TRBV30,TRBJ2-2,CAWSTGANTGELFF,TGTGCCTGGTCGACAGGAGCGAACACCGGGGAGCTGTTTTTT
few,.,TRBV28,TRBJ1-1,CASRTERATAFF,TGTGCCAGCAGAACCGAGAGGGCGACAGCTTTCTTT
few,.,TRBV18,TRBJ2-7,CASSSHGTLTYEQYF,TGTGCCAGCTCCTCCCACGGGACACTCACCTACGAGCAGTACTTC
few,.,TRBV5-4,TRBJ1-2,CASSSGQLANYGYTF,TGTGCCAGCAGCTCTGGACAACTAGCTAACTATGGCTACACCTTC
few,.,TRBV5-4,TRBJ1-3,CASSPEPGSALRNTIYF,TGTGCCAGCAGCCCCGAACCGGGTAGCGCTCTGCGAAACACCATATATTTT
.,.,TRBV9,TRBJ2-3,CASSVGPAPDTQYF,TGTGCCAGCAGCGTAGGCCCTGCGCCAGATACGCAGTATTTT
few,.,TRBV30,TRBJ1-2,CAWSAGGGYTF,TGTGCCTGGAGTGCCGGGGGGGGCTACACCTTC